Listed below are T cell receptor beta chains from one sample, sequenced in a study of CD8 T cells in Susac syndrome. TCRdb fed the immunoSEQ multiplex PCR reads into MiXCR, producing one record per CDR3 protein. The table lists about 150,000 distinct CDR3 sequences, approximately 95% of them singletons. The specimen was CD8+ T cells from PBMCs. These receptors came from a human donor with Susac syndrome. Each CDR3 is given with its conserved first and last residue. The D gene is left open where the match is weak. The size entry is marked missing in some rows and otherwise reads once, few, many or a size class.

J gene | clone size | V gene | D gene | CDR3 DNA | CDR3 protein
TRBJ2-7 | . | TRBV19 | TRBD1 | TGTGCCAGTAGTTGGGACAGGGGGACAACCTACGAGCAGTACTTC | CASSWDRGTTYEQYF
TRBJ2-1 | . | TRBV7-9 | TRBD1 | TGTGCCAGCAGCTTCCAGGGACAGGAGCAGTTCTTC | CASSFQGQEQFF
TRBJ2-7 | . | TRBV27 | TRBD1 | TGTGCCAGCAGTTTACGACAGGGGATGAGCTCCTACGAGCAGTACTTC | CASSLRQGMSSYEQYF
TRBJ2-7 | . | TRBV9 | . | TGTGCCAGCAGCGACAACCCCGGAGGTGGAGCGGACTACGAGCAGTACTTC | CASSDNPGGGADYEQYF
TRBJ2-3 | once | TRBV15 | . | TGTGCCATCAATCCGGGAGAAAGCACAGATACGCAGTATTTT | CAINPGESTDTQYF
TRBJ1-5 | . | TRBV6-2/TRBV6-3 | . | TGTGCCAGCAGTTCTCCCCCGGGGGAACTTCAGCCCCAGCATTTT | CASSSPPGELQPQHF
TRBJ2-3 | few | TRBV4-1 | . | TGCGCCAGCAGCCAGGCAGATACGCAGTATTTT | CASSQADTQYF
TRBJ2-3 | . | TRBV28 | . | TGTGCCAGCAGTTTCGATCCTAACGGGTCGGCAGATACGCAGTATTTT | CASSFDPNGSADTQYF
TRBJ2-1 | . | TRBV19 | TRBD2 | TGTGCCAGTTCTATTACTAGCGGGAGTTCCTACAATGAGCAGTTCTTC | CASSITSGSSYNEQFF
TRBJ2-3 | . | TRBV9 | TRBD2 | TGTGCCAGCAGCGCCGGGGGGACCTTCACAGATACGCAGTATTTT | CASSAGGTFTDTQYF
TRBJ2-2 | . | TRBV7-9 | . | TGTGCCAGCAGCTCCAGGACAGTTTCCGACACCGGGGAGCTGTTTTTT | CASSSRTVSDTGELFF
TRBJ2-7 | . | TRBV7-6 | . | TGTGCCAGCAGCCCGGACATTGTAGGGCACGAGCAGTACTTC | CASSPDIVGHEQYF
TRBJ1-5 | . | TRBV29-1 | . | TGCAGCGTTGAAATAGAGGGGAGCAATCAGCCCCAGCATTTT | CSVEIEGSNQPQHF
TRBJ2-1 | . | TRBV24-1 | . | TGTGCCACCAGTGATCTTAGTTTGAATGAGCAGTTCTTC | CATSDLSLNEQFF
TRBJ1-5 | . | TRBV5-1 | TRBD1 | TGCGCCAGCAGCCCGGGGACAGGGGACAGCAATCAGCCCCAGCATTTT | CASSPGTGDSNQPQHF
TRBJ2-7 | . | TRBV9 | TRBD2 | TGTGCCAGCAGCGGCGGGGGGCTCGACTACGAGCAGTACTTC | CASSGGGLDYEQYF
TRBJ1-1 | . | TRBV5-1 | . | TGCGCCAGCAGCTCGGGGGGGGAAGCTTTCTTT | CASSSGGEAFF
TRBJ2-7 | once | TRBV9 | TRBD1 | TGTGCCAGCAGCGTAATGGGACAGGGCACCTACGAGCAGTACTTC | CASSVMGQGTYEQYF
TRBJ1-1 | . | TRBV28 | . | TGTGCCAGCAGTTTATCGGAGGGTACTTACACTGAAGCTTTCTTT | CASSLSEGTYTEAFF
TRBJ2-1 | . | TRBV24-1 | . | TGTGCCACCCGTGGTTGGGTGAATGAGCAGTTCTTC | CATRGWVNEQFF
TRBJ1-2 | once | TRBV9 | TRBD1 | TGTGCCAGCAGCGTAGCGGACAGGGGGTATGGCTACACCTTC | CASSVADRGYGYTF
TRBJ2-7 | . | TRBV10-1 | TRBD1 | TGCGCCAGCAGCTATACAGGGGGATTAAGGGACGAGCAGTACTTC | CASSYTGGLRDEQYF
TRBJ2-3 | . | TRBV20-1 | TRBD2 | TGCAGTGCTTGGACTAGCGGTAGCACAGATACGCAGTATTTT | CSAWTSGSTDTQYF
TRBJ1-1 | once | TRBV2 | TRBD1 | TGTGCCAGCACCCAGGTGGGGACAGAGTCCAATGAAGCTTTCTTT | CASTQVGTESNEAFF
TRBJ2-2 | . | TRBV15 | TRBD2 | TGTGCCACCAGCTGCTGTCTAGCGGAGACCGGGGAGCTGTTTTTT | CATSCCLAETGELFF